The 8 T cell receptor beta chains presented below share a single source sample, sequenced in a study of identical twins. TCRdb ran MiXCR on the 5' RACE reads and lists one entry per CDR3 protein. Of about 480,000 distinct CDR3 sequences listed, approximately 14% are singletons. The sample also formed part of further work on yellow fever vaccine responses in identical twins.

Sequences were obtained from CD4+ T cells sorted from blood. Receptors were obtained from a woman aged 18-30 years in good health.

The chain joins TRBV28 to TRBJ2-2, with a tentative D call TRBD2 (6 bases). Trimming shortened V by 2 bases and J by 2 bases, and 12 bases separated the two germline ends. The CDR3 is 16 residues long. CDR1 is MDHEN, CDR2 SYDVKM, per germline. Here the CDR3 DNA reads TGTGCCAGCAGTTTAGCGGGACGGATAAACACCGGGGAGCTGTTTTTT. It yields the protein CASSLAGRINTGELFF.

This clonotype has at least ten counts. The J gene is TRBJ1-1, the V gene TRBV12-3 or TRBV12-4; possible D gene TRBD1, 6 bases. CDR3 length equals 14 residues. Trimming took off 5 bases at V and 6 bases at J, with 16 bases between the two ends. CDR3 nucleotides: TGTGCCAGCAGTCCGACAGGCTGGGACGCTGAAGCTTTCTTT. Encoded protein: CASSPTGWDAEAFF.

The chain uses TRBV6-5 and TRBJ2-1; D is possibly TRBD2 (6 bases). Trimming cost V 4 bases and J 0 bases, with 13 bases left between them. CDR3 length equals 16 residues. Germline values: CDR1 MNHEY, CDR2 SVGAGI. The CDR3 DNA is TGTGCCAGCAGTTTTCCCTCCGGGGGCTCCTACAATGAGCAGTTCTTC. Translating gives CASSFPSGGSYNEQFF.

Comment on this clonotype: Sequence at one end of the junction differs from germline and may be a read error. This chain connects TRBV3-1 to TRBJ2-1, with D hard to call. Germline CDR1 reads LGHDT; CDR2 reads YNNKEL (reference sequence). The CDR3 is made up of 11 amino acids. Written as DNA, the CDR3 is TGTGCCAGCAGCCAAGCCGGGCCCGAGATCTTC. Encoded protein: CASSQAGPEIF.

V usage is TRBV7-2 and J usage is TRBJ2-1; the D call may be TRBD1 or TRBD2 (5 bases each). Germline CDR1 and CDR2: SGHTA and FQGNSA. The CDR3 has 16 residues. V was clipped by 3 bases and J by 10 bases, with 22 bases between them. The CDR3 DNA follows: TGTGCCAGCAGCTTTGTTGGAAGCGGTAGGACAAAAGAGCAGTTCTTC. Translating gives CASSFVGSGRTKEQFF.

The chain is built from TRBV3-1 and TRBJ2-1, with D hard to call. The CDR3 is made up of 15 amino acids. Trimming took 2 bases from V and 4 from J, leaving 12 bases between them. Germline assignment: CDR1 LGHDT and CDR2 YNNKEL (reference sequence). The CDR3 loop reads CASSQRLGPYNEQFF. CDR3 bases: TGTGCCAGCAGCCAAAGGCTAGGACCTTACAATGAGCAGTTCTTC.

In this sample, this clonotype turned up a few times. This sequence joins TRBV7-3 and TRBJ2-3; 8 nucleotides align to TRBD1. CDR1 is SGHTA, CDR2 FQGTGA, per germline. CDR3 length: 17 residues. J lost 3 bases, V lost 2 bases, and 10 bases had no gene match. This CDR3 reads CASSLAPQGAGTDTQYF. DNA for the CDR3: TGTGCCAGCAGCTTAGCTCCCCAGGGGGCAGGAACAGATACGCAGTATTTT.

The chain links TRBV12-3 or TRBV12-4 to TRBJ1-6; 8 nucleotides agree with TRBD1. The CDR3 extends over 12 amino acids. After removal of 7 bases from V and 9 bases from J, the junction contained 2 bases not matched to a gene. DNA for the CDR3: TGTGCCAGCAAAACAGGGGGTTCACCCCTCCACTTT. Translation gives CASKTGGSPLHF.